This T cell receptor beta chain was found in a study of early T cells in non-severe SARS-CoV-2 infection (dated by TCRdb to 2020 to 2023). As for the study more broadly: TCR sequencing used bulk RNA from unsorted whole blood, so alpha and beta chains could not be paired. On the study overall, not on this receptor specifically: Matching against VDJdb was skewed toward anti-spike CD8 responses, likely underestimated virus-specific expansions, and missed private and CD4 specificities.

The receptor library was made with 5' RACE. Instrument used: NextSeq 500. The TCR library protocol attached unique molecular identifiers to individual cDNA molecules to correct for sequencing error and PCR bias. Both TCR alpha and beta chains were sequenced, and tight co-correlation was observed between alpha and beta sequence abundances in each sample. From the authors' description of their analysis: Decombinator V4 was used to annotate TCR sequences for V gene, J gene and CDR3. TCRs were defined as expanded if a significant change between any two time points was detected under a Poisson model with p below 0.0001. TCR abundances were normalised to the total number of TCRs sequenced in each sample and reported as counts per million. TRAV1-2 paired with TRAJ12, TRAJ20 or TRAJ33 defined MAIT TCRs, while TRAV10 paired with TRAJ18 defined iNKT TCRs. A search of VDJdb, accessed on 1 November 2021, was run for TCRs annotated to CMV, EBV and SARS-CoV-2, with TCRs annotated for multiple antigens excluded. TCRdb reprocessed the public reads (quality trimming at Q25 with fastp, clone calling with MiXCR) and kept in-frame beta chains. One record per CDR3 amino acid sequence lists the most common genes and DNA. The V and J calls reflect TCRdb's pipeline rather than the authors' work. The sample table holds roughly 57,000 distinct CDR3 sequences, of which 12% were seen once. The top ten clonotypes cover around 1.4% of the sample.

The sample holds one count of this clonotype. Its recognized antigen is unknown. One base away there is no much larger clone; base qualities are not given. One read provides weak support. The CDR3 goes from the cysteine to the phenylalanine over 12 residues. Just CDR3 DNA is preserved here, 36 bases in frame from base 1. CDR1 SNHLY and CDR2 FYNNEI are derived from the germline V gene. V sheds 0 bases and J sheds 2 bases, leaving 2 bases between their ends. A case-control design nested within a healthcare worker cohort in London, UK, was used, with weekly nasopharyngeal swab PCR tests and blood sampling performed. Between 23 and 31 March 2020, the week of the UK lockdown, healthcare workers were enrolled and then followed up weekly for as long as 16 weeks.

In this chain, TRBV2 is recombined with TRBJ2-7; no D gene call is confident. The sequence was obtained from an adult who was a healthcare worker with PCR-confirmed SARS-CoV-2 infection or an uninfected control (not recorded which). Sequenced input: whole blood. The sequenced DNA: TGTGCCAGCAGTGAAGCGGCCTACGAGCAGTACTTC. Its protein product is CASSEAAYEQYF.